The 3 T cell receptor beta chains reported below all come from one sample, sequenced in a study of T cell repertoires in cytomegalovirus infection. TCRdb ran MiXCR on the reads and lists one entry per CDR3 protein. The table shows hundreds of thousands of distinct CDR3 sequences, with roughly 31% occurring only once. No antigen is known for these receptors. The material sequenced was cultured CD8+ T cells from PBMCs, taken from culture after CMV antigen stimulation. These receptors all stem from a human donor in good health (CMV status not recorded). Some clones in this sample may be carry-over from other donors' samples.

In its sample, this clonotype was seen a few times. The rearrangement uses TRBV14 and TRBJ1-1, with a tentative D call TRBD1 (5 bases). Germline CDR1 is SGHDN and CDR2 is FVKESK. Trimming removed 0 bases from V and 3 bases from J, with 8 bases in between. The CDR3 has 14 amino acids. The CDR3 DNA is TGTGCCAGCAGCCAAGAGCAGGGTGACACTGAAGCTTTCTTT. It specifies CASSQEQGDTEAFF.

This clonotype has just a few counts. The chain combines TRBV4-1 with TRBJ1-1; D is undetermined. CDR3 size: 15 residues. The V and J ends lost 1 base and 1 base respectively, with 10 bases between them. Germline CDR1 MGHRA, CDR2 YSYEKL. The CDR3 region has the DNA TGCGCCAGCAGCCAAGTTGCATTAGGGAACACTGAAGCTTTCTTT. It encodes CASSQVALGNTEAFF.

Concerning this clonotype: Just one base apart from a much larger clone, this may be a read error. The gene calls are TRBV7-9 and TRBJ2-5; a possible D gene is TRBD1 (6 bases). The CDR3 length is 17 residues. Per germline, CDR1 SEHNR and CDR2 FQNEAQ (reference sequence). The CDR3 DNA follows: TGTGTCAGCCTCAGCCTCCCCCAACACAGGGACCGAGAGACCCAGTACTTC. This translates into CVSLSLPQHRDRETQYF.